This TCR beta chain was identified during a study of blood T cell repertoires in COVID-19. Study-wide context: The origin of the acute and convalescent COVID-19 samples was the United States, Italy and Spain.

Cohort allocation depended upon clinical history that participants reported. Recovery meant two consecutive negative NP/OP PCR tests, professional clearance, or resolved symptoms. Per the study methods: Amplification from reference gene primers served as the basis for estimated nucleated cell counts. Some clones are missing from TCRdb's copy, which holds only in-frame ones; the method was immunoSEQ multiplex PCR. That table furnishes V, J and clone size, whereas the DNA furnished D and trimming. The data show hundreds of thousands of clones, approximately 90% seen once. This clone was detected only a few times. V lost 4 bases and J lost 5; bases outside the gene matches: 5. Germline V gene sequence: CDR1 ENHRY, CDR2 SYGVKD. The CDR3 covers 15 residues.

The J gene is TRBJ2-3, the V gene TRBV10-3, with 11 positions matching TRBD1. The clonotype originates from a middle-aged man who had recovered from COVID-19. The sequenced sample was PBMCs or T cells enriched from blood (not recorded which). The chain's CDR3 is CAISGGTGGIDTQYF. As DNA, the CDR3 is TGTGCCATCAGTGGAGGGACAGGGGGAATAGATACGCAGTATTTT.